What follows are 32 T cell receptor beta chains derived from one specimen sequenced in a study of PD-1 blockade in mismatch repair-deficient tumors. Clones were read by immunoSEQ multiplex PCR, and TCRdb kept only the in-frame ones, dropping some. The sample gives about 22,000 clones, 84% of which show up once; roughly a sixth is in the top ten. The sequencing used peripheral blood, collected 2 weeks after starting pembrolizumab. All receptors derive from an adult with mismatch repair-deficient cancer.

The chain has TRBV30 and TRBJ1-5; tentative D call: TRBD1 (6 bases). This CDR3 has 12 amino acids. Trimming pared 5 bases from V and 1 base from J, leaving 6 bases between. Germline CDR1 GTSNPN, CDR2 SVGIG (reference sequence). CDR3 sequence: CAWGQSNQPQHF. The DNA for the CDR3 is TGTGCCTGGGGACAGAGCAATCAGCCCCAGCATTTT.

J is TRBJ2-7 and V is TRBV5-1; 9 nucleotides agree with TRBD1. This CDR3 has 16 residues. V was clipped by 5 bases and J by 3 bases; unmatched bases: 12. The V gene's germline CDR1 is SGHRS and CDR2 YFSETQ. In nucleotides, the CDR3 is TGCGCCAGCAGGGGAACCCCGACAGGGGGATTCTACGAGCAGTACTTC. Translating gives CASRGTPTGGFYEQYF.

The chain employs TRBV5-8 and TRBJ2-7; unclear D gene. Trimming took 7 bases from V and 6 from J, leaving 11 bases between them. This CDR3 contains 11 residues. Germline CDR1 is SGHTS and CDR2 is YDEGEE. The CDR3 loop reads CASGSVSEQYF. Here the CDR3 DNA reads TGTGCCAGCGGTTCGGTCTCCGAGCAGTACTTC. The variable domain in full, completed from reference TRBV5-8 and TRBJ2-7, reads EAGVTQSPTHLIKTRGQQATLRCSPISGHTSVYWYQQALGLGLQFLLWYDEGEERNRGNFPPRFSGRQFPNYSSELNVNALELEDSALYLCASGSVSEQYFGPGTRLTVT.

This clone was counted once. The chain recombines TRBV5-5 with TRBJ2-1; the match to TRBD2 covers 7 bases. The germline V gene encodes CDR1 SGHKS and CDR2 YYEKEE (reference sequence). CDR3 length: 17 residues. The V gene end was trimmed by 4 bases and the J gene end by 5 bases; junction bases not matched to a gene: 15. For the CDR3, the DNA is TGTGCCAGCAGCCTCCCTGGCGGGACTACGGAAAACAATGAGCAGTTCTTC. It specifies CASSLPGGTTENNEQFF.

This chain joins TRBV6-6 and TRBJ2-7, with D tentatively TRBD1 (5 bases). CDR1 is MNHNY and CDR2 is SVGAGI in the germline V gene (reference sequence). This CDR3 has 13 residues. Trimming took off 8 bases at V and 3 bases at J, with 14 bases between the two ends. The CDR3 reads CASHSTGLYEQYF. CDR3 coding DNA: TGTGCCAGCCACAGCACAGGTCTCTACGAGCAGTACTTC.

The V gene is TRBV29-1, the J gene TRBJ1-3; 7 bases align to TRBD1. This CDR3 is built from 15 residues. V dropped 6 bases and J dropped 0; count of bases not matched to a gene: 8. CDR1 SQVTM and CDR2 ANQGSEA come from the germline V gene. CDR3 sequence: CSVPRGGISGNTIYF. CDR3 DNA: TGCAGCGTCCCCAGGGGGGGGATCTCTGGAAACACCATATATTTT. Together with reference TRBV29-1 and TRBJ1-3, the CDR3 gives the full variable domain: SAVISQKPSRDICQRGTSLTIQCQVDSQVTMMFWYRQQPGQSLTLIATANQGSEATYESGFVIDKFPISRPNLTFSTLTVSNMSPEDSSIYLCSVPRGGISGNTIYFGEGSWLTVV.

This clone was found once. The chain has TRBV5-1 and TRBJ2-2, with 12 bases aligning to TRBD2. Germline V CDR1 and CDR2: SGHRS, YFSETQ. The CDR3 is made up of 17 amino acids. J lost 3 bases, V lost 0 bases, and 3 bases had no gene match. Here the CDR3 reads CASSLGRLAGDTGELFF. The CDR3 DNA reads as TGCGCCAGCAGCTTGGGGAGACTAGCGGGAGACACCGGGGAGCTGTTTTTT.

The chain couples TRBV27 to TRBJ1-2, with 8 bases aligning to TRBD1. The germline V gene encodes CDR1 MNHEY and CDR2 SMNVEV (reference sequence). This CDR3 has 17 residues. V was pared by 1 base and J by 5 bases, with 12 bases of the junction left unmatched. The CDR3 spells CASSLFSPGQADYGYTF. The DNA for the CDR3 is TGTGCCAGCAGTTTATTCAGCCCGGGACAGGCTGATTATGGCTACACCTTC.

The chain recombines TRBV10-3 with TRBJ2-2; TRBD2 agrees at 13 bases. CDR3 length: 15 amino acids. Germline trimming cut 9 bases from V and 4 bases from J; bases unmatched to any gene: 5. Germline V gives CDR1 ENHRY, CDR2 SYGVKD. Written as DNA, the CDR3 is TGTGCCATTCCCCGGACTAGCGGGAGCACCGGGGAGCTGTTTTTT. Its protein is CAIPRTSGSTGELFF.

The chain recombines TRBV11-2 with TRBJ1-2, with unresolved D. The length of the CDR3 is 14 residues. Between the trimmed V and J ends, which lost 5 bases and 5 bases, there was a span of 15 bases. Germline assignment: CDR1 SGHAT and CDR2 FQNNGV. For the CDR3, the DNA is TGTGCCAGCAGCCTCGAGAGAGACTTTTATGGCTACACCTTC. It is translated as CASSLERDFYGYTF.

The chain links TRBV7-9 to TRBJ2-2; D not certain. The CDR3 extends over 13 amino acids. The germline V and J ends were trimmed by 6 bases and 2 bases, with 7 bases remaining between them. Germline V gives CDR1 SEHNR, CDR2 FQNEAQ (reference sequence). Written as DNA, the CDR3 is TGTGCCAGCAGTGTTAGTAACACCGGGGAGCTGTTTTTT. It translates to CASSVSNTGELFF.

The rearrangement joins TRBV11-3 to TRBJ2-3, with TRBD1 matching over 9 bases. Looked up from germline, CDR1 is SGHNT and CDR2 is YENEEA. The CDR3 totals 13 residues. The junction had 5 bases not matched to a gene; V was cut back by 5 bases and J by 8 bases. The CDR3 region has the DNA TGTGCCAGCAGCCGTAGACAGGGGGGTACGCAGTATTTT. It encodes CASSRRQGGTQYF.

This clone was seen more than once but under ten times. The V gene is TRBV21-1, the J gene TRBJ2-2; whether TRBD2, the table's D call, matches the DNA was not checked. TRBV21-1 is designated a pseudogene. The CDR3 loop spans 15 amino acids. CDR3 amino acids: CASSKTSGSTGELFF. CDR3 coding DNA: TGTGCCAGCAGCAAAACTAGCGGGAGCACCGGGGAGCTGTTTTTT.

The chain combines TRBV7-9 with TRBJ2-7; TRBD2 matches 8 bases. The V and J ends lost 4 bases and 2 bases, in that order; junction bases with no gene match: 10. Germline CDR1 SEHNR, CDR2 FQNEAQ (reference sequence). This CDR3 comprises 16 residues. CDR3 sequence reads: CASSSLSGSRPYEQYF. For the CDR3, the DNA is TGTGCCAGCAGCTCATTAAGCGGGAGCCGCCCCTACGAGCAGTACTTC.

By frequency in the sample, this clone is medium-sized. The rearrangement joins TRBV10-2 to TRBJ2-3; maybe TRBD2 (6 bases). CDR3 length: 15 residues. The germline V and J ends were trimmed by 6 bases and 5 bases, with 18 bases remaining between them. CDR1 WSHSY and CDR2 SAAADI come from the germline V gene. The CDR3 reads CASSDGIGRGDTQYF. For the CDR3, the DNA is TGCGCCAGCAGCGACGGGATTGGGCGGGGAGATACGCAGTATTTT.

The chain carries TRBV5-8 and TRBJ2-1; the D gene is possibly TRBD1 (6 bases). V lost 1 base, J lost 4 bases, and 12 bases lay in between. CDR1 is SGHTS and CDR2 is YDEGEE in the germline V gene. There are 15 residues in the CDR3. CDR3 nucleotides: TGTGCCAGCAGCTTGTTGGACAGTCCTTACAATGAGCAGTTCTTC. Protein product: CASSLLDSPYNEQFF.

The rearrangement links TRBV5-1 to TRBJ2-1; no clear D gene. Germline CDR1 and CDR2: SGHRS and YFSETQ. V gave up 0 bases and J gave up 6 bases, with 1 base separating them. CDR3 size: 11 residues. The DNA for the CDR3 is TGCGCCAGCAGCTTGGGCAATGAGCAGTTCTTC. Protein product: CASSLGNEQFF. Variable domain in full (rest from reference TRBV5-1 and TRBJ2-1): KAGVTQTPRYLIKTRGQQVTLSCSPISGHRSVSWYQQTPGQGLQFLFEYFSETQRNKGNFPGRFSGRQFSNSRSEMNVSTLELGDSALYLCASSLGNEQFFGPGTRLTVL.

The genes are TRBV5-6 and TRBJ1-5, with D maybe TRBD1 (6 bases). Trimming took off 0 bases at V and 5 bases at J, with 12 bases between the two ends. Germline V CDR1 and CDR2: SGHDT, YYEEEE. This CDR3 is built from 15 residues. The DNA of the CDR3 is TGTGCCAGCAGCTTGGGAGGGACAAACCATCAGCCCCAGCATTTT. It codes for CASSLGGTNHQPQHF.

The V call is TRBV6-5, the J call TRBJ2-7; possibly TRBD2 for D (6 bases). The CDR3 runs 15 residues. V lost 0 bases and J 3 bases, leaving 12 bases between the germline ends. In germline, CDR1 is MNHEY, CDR2 SVGAGI. CDR3 sequence: CASSYSAGNHYEQYF. The CDR3, as DNA: TGTGCCAGCAGTTACTCGGCGGGAAACCACTACGAGCAGTACTTC.

This chain connects TRBV7-9 to TRBJ2-5, with 8 bases aligning to TRBD1. Germline V gene sequence: CDR1 SEHNR, CDR2 FQNEAQ (reference sequence). Trimming at V came to 5 bases and at J to 3 bases, leaving 8 bases not matched to a gene. The CDR3 sequence is 15 residues long. The CDR3 DNA follows: TGTGCCAGCAGCCCATTCGGACAGGGCGAAGAGACCCAGTACTTC. Its protein is CASSPFGQGEETQYF. The full variable domain, with the rest looked up from reference TRBV7-9 and TRBJ2-5, is DTGVSQNPRHKITKRGQNVTFRCDPISEHNRLYWYRQTLGQGPEFLTYFQNEAQLEKSRLLSDRFSAERPKGSFSTLEIQRTEQGDSAMYLCASSPFGQGEETQYFGPGTRLLVL.

This sequence joins TRBV4-2 and TRBJ2-2; 14 nucleotides line up with TRBD2. This CDR3 is built from 18 residues. CDR1 is LGHNA, CDR2 YNFKEQ, per germline. Trimming took 1 base from V and 4 from J; bases not matched to a gene: 5. CDR3 nucleotides: TGTGCCAGCAGCCAAGGACTAGCGGGAGGGACCGGCACCGGGGAGCTGTTTTTT. Translated: CASSQGLAGGTGTGELFF.

The chain recombines TRBV11-2 with TRBJ2-7; D remains ambiguous. V was clipped by 0 bases and J by 3 bases, with 6 bases between them. Germline values: CDR1 SGHAT, CDR2 FQNNGV. The CDR3 spans 13 residues. CDR3 in amino acids: CASSLEAYYEQYF. CDR3 nucleotides: TGTGCCAGCAGCTTAGAAGCTTACTACGAGCAGTACTTC.

This clone showed up just once. The chain combines TRBV7-6 with TRBJ2-3; no definite D call. V was shortened by 2 bases and J by 3 bases, with 18 bases between the two germline ends. This CDR3 spans 17 amino acids. The V gene's germline CDR1 is SGHVS and CDR2 FNYEAQ. In nucleotides, the CDR3 is TGTGCCAGCAGCTTAAGAGGAGTGGTTTTAGAGACAGATACGCAGTATTTT. Amino acid sequence: CASSLRGVVLETDTQYF.

The chain carries TRBV4-1 and TRBJ1-2; no firm D call. Trimming cost V 0 bases and J 4 bases, with 6 bases left between them. Germline V gene lookup returns CDR1 MGHRA and CDR2 YSYEKL. This CDR3 region has 13 residues. The CDR3 DNA reads TGCGCCAGCAGCCAAGATAGCATCTATGGCTACACCTTC. Protein sequence: CASSQDSIYGYTF.

The rearrangement uses TRBV6-1 and TRBJ2-7; D remains unclear. The CDR3 runs 13 residues. Looked up from germline, CDR1 is MNHNS and CDR2 is SASEGT. V lost 5 bases to trimming and J lost 3 bases, with 11 bases between them. The CDR3: CASSYSGFYEQYF. In nucleotides, the CDR3 is TGTGCCAGCAGTTATTCCGGTTTCTACGAGCAGTACTTC.

This chain uses TRBV7-8 with TRBJ1-4; D remains unclear. Germline V gene lookup returns CDR1 SGHVS and CDR2 FQNEAQ. Trimming removed 5 bases from V and 4 bases from J, with 14 bases in between. This CDR3 comprises 15 residues. The CDR3 sequence: CASSPGAQLNEKLFF. DNA for the CDR3: TGTGCCAGCAGCCCCGGTGCACAGCTTAATGAAAAACTGTTTTTT.

This chain uses TRBV30 with TRBJ2-2; 9 bases match TRBD1. Losses at the gene ends were 4 bases for V and 3 bases for J; bases not matched to a gene: 6. This CDR3 has 15 amino acids. From germline, CDR1 is GTSNPN and CDR2 SVGIG (reference sequence). The CDR3 region is CAWNAGTGHTGELFF. For the CDR3, the DNA is TGTGCCTGGAATGCCGGGACAGGGCACACCGGGGAGCTGTTTTTT.

The chain has TRBV5-5 and TRBJ2-4; D is unclear. V was cut by 3 bases and J by 4 bases, with 8 bases left in between. The CDR3 sequence is 13 residues long. Per the germline V gene, CDR1 is SGHKS and CDR2 is YYEKEE (reference sequence). The CDR3 coding sequence is TGTGCCAGCAGCTCTGCCGTGAAAAACATTCAGTACTTC. It yields the protein CASSSAVKNIQYF.

This sequence joins TRBV9 and TRBJ2-1, with a weak D call TRBD2 (6 bases). The CDR3 has 16 residues. V lost 1 base to trimming and J lost 4 bases, with 15 bases between them. Germline V gene lookup returns CDR1 SGDLS and CDR2 YYNGEE. Here the CDR3 DNA reads TGTGCCAGCAGCGTATACGGAGGGCGAAAATACAATGAGCAGTTCTTC. Encoded protein: CASSVYGGRKYNEQFF.

The V call is TRBV5-1, the J call TRBJ2-5, with TRBD1 matching over 9 bases. The CDR3 sequence is 15 residues long. The ends lost 3 bases at V and 0 bases at J; junction bases unmatched: 3. Per germline, CDR1 SGHRS and CDR2 YFSETQ. The CDR3 here is CASSWTGVNQETQYF. In DNA, the CDR3 is TGCGCCAGCAGCTGGACAGGGGTGAACCAAGAGACCCAGTACTTC.

This chain links TRBV6-6 with TRBJ2-7; D remains ambiguous. Germline V gene lookup returns CDR1 MNHNY and CDR2 SVGAGI (reference sequence). The CDR3 runs to 13 residues. Between the trimmed V and J ends, which lost 1 base and 3 bases, there was a span of 7 bases. This CDR3 reads CASSYLGGYEQYF. The CDR3, as DNA: TGTGCCAGCAGTTACTTAGGCGGCTACGAGCAGTACTTC.

The chain links TRBV7-9 to TRBJ2-1; D remains ambiguous. V was cut by 2 bases and J by 7 bases, with 6 bases left in between. The germline CDR1 and CDR2 sequences are SEHNR and FQNEAQ (reference sequence). CDR3 length: 12 residues. The CDR3 DNA follows: TGTGCCAGCAGCTTAATTATAAATGAGCAGTTCTTC. Translated: CASSLIINEQFF.